This TCR beta chain derives from a study of T cell responses to AZD1222 COVID-19 vaccine. Clones were read by immunoSEQ multiplex PCR, and TCRdb kept only the in-frame ones, dropping some. The table includes more than 95,000 clones, 85% to 95% detected once. Concerning this clone: The antigen is undetermined.

This CDR3 is built from 16 residues. V lost 0 bases and J 5 bases, leaving 16 bases between the germline ends. Per the germline V gene, CDR1 is MNHEY and CDR2 is SVGEGT. Broader study findings: White British people made up most donors, females outnumbered males, and clonal diversity was possibly underestimated. A reported finding is that nearly half of spike-specific TCRs target unmutated variant regions. Just six people given AZD1222 tested seropositive at baseline.

The sequence derives from an adult in good health. The input for sequencing was peripheral blood, taken on day 0 of AZD1222 vaccination. This chain uses TRBV6-2 or TRBV6-3 with TRBJ2-5; D is undetermined. This chain's CDR3 is CASSYSQSSVMETQYF. CDR3 bases: TGTGCCAGCAGTTACTCGCAGTCTAGTGTCATGGAGACCCAGTACTTC.